These T cell receptor beta chains were read from a single sample in a study of blood T cell repertoires in COVID-19. TCRdb's table, derived via immunoSEQ multiplex PCR, lists solely in-frame clones and lacks some. The table includes some 250,000 clones, 80% to 90% detected once. The sample comprised PBMCs or T cells enriched from blood (not recorded which). Receptor source: a woman aged 50 to 65 who had recovered from COVID-19. Both conserved end residues are part of each CDR3.

J | V | CDR3
TRBJ2-5 | TRBV7-9 | CASSRGGNPIQETQYF
TRBJ2-2 | TRBV5-1 | CASSFPGGEWNGELFF
TRBJ2-7 | TRBV13 | CASSPRGLAGEREQYF
TRBJ1-2 | TRBV4-1 | CASSQVRGFYTF
TRBJ2-1 | TRBV11-3 | CASSLDSDEQFF
TRBJ2-1 | TRBV2 | CASTTTGGEQFF
TRBJ2-7 | TRBV28 | CASSLDGIYEQYF
TRBJ2-1 | TRBV6-5 | CASSLGLAAYNEQFF
TRBJ2-1 | TRBV29-1 | CSVSGTGLYNEQFF
TRBJ2-1 | TRBV7-9 | CASSLLSGGNNEQFF
TRBJ2-1 | TRBV20-1 | CSASPGTGAYNEQFF
TRBJ2-7 | TRBV4-1 | CASSQDLTGDLYEQYF
TRBJ2-5 | TRBV7-8 | CASSHSGARGTQYF
TRBJ2-2 | TRBV7-2 | CASSQRQGPNTGELFF
TRBJ1-2 | TRBV7-8 | CASSSNRELFGGYTF
TRBJ2-2 | TRBV9 | CASRTGTPTFGGELFF
TRBJ2-7 | TRBV23-1 | CASSQSETSGAYEQYF
TRBJ1-2 | TRBV12-3/TRBV12-4 | CASSRQGGGGYTF
TRBJ1-1 | TRBV10-3 | CAISEPWTGNTEAFF
TRBJ2-1 | TRBV20-1 | CSASSLATNEQFF
TRBJ2-7 | TRBV9 | CASSVDSSERSSYEQYF
TRBJ2-7 | TRBV5-1 | CASRTGLSGEQYF
TRBJ1-1 | TRBV11-2 | CASSYAQGGTEAFF
TRBJ2-2 | TRBV28 | CASSLLPSTSGENNTGELFF
TRBJ1-1 | TRBV28 | CASRTGDFMNTEAFF
TRBJ2-4 | TRBV30 | CAWSSSGSIQYF
TRBJ1-2 | TRBV19 | CASSMMGRQNYGYTF
TRBJ2-3 | TRBV27 | CASRLAGTTDTQYF
TRBJ2-1 | TRBV12-5 | CASGPAPGQKTYNEQFF
TRBJ2-5 | TRBV5-5 | CASSRTSGRGETQYF
TRBJ1-5 | TRBV30 | CAWSRGSNQPQHF
TRBJ2-1 | TRBV10-3 | CAISESGGSSYNEQFF
TRBJ2-7 | TRBV29-1 | CSVEEGRGYEQYF
TRBJ2-1 | TRBV7-8 | CASSLGTGDYNEQFF
TRBJ2-3 | TRBV19 | CASSILAADTQYF
TRBJ1-2 | TRBV7-8 | CASKSGIHYGYTF
TRBJ1-5 | TRBV5-4 | CASSRDNQPQHF
TRBJ1-1 | TRBV9 | CASSVGTAHEAFF
TRBJ2-7 | TRBV20-1 | CSVKQGNEQYF
TRBJ1-2 | TRBV5-1 | CASSLGQGNSDYGYTF
TRBJ2-2 | TRBV4-1 | CASSQDRSSGRSTGELFF
TRBJ2-1 | TRBV20-1 | CSALEFWEQFF
TRBJ2-7 | TRBV5-6 | CASSSRGQGAKEQYF
TRBJ2-7 | TRBV20-1 | CSASSSGRPGGYEQYF
TRBJ2-1 | TRBV27 | CASSFGTSGDNEQFF
TRBJ1-5 | TRBV6-5 | CASSRDTSNQPQHF
TRBJ1-2 | TRBV19 | CASSIVGQGARLYGYTF
TRBJ2-7 | TRBV11-2 | CASSANSGLFYEQYF
TRBJ2-6 | TRBV5-5 | CASSLDGSGANVLTF
TRBJ2-6 | TRBV28 | CASSRDSPSGANVLTF
TRBJ2-5 | TRBV18 | CASSPPSQGRETQYF
TRBJ2-7 | TRBV5-1 | CASSLEGKVYEQYF